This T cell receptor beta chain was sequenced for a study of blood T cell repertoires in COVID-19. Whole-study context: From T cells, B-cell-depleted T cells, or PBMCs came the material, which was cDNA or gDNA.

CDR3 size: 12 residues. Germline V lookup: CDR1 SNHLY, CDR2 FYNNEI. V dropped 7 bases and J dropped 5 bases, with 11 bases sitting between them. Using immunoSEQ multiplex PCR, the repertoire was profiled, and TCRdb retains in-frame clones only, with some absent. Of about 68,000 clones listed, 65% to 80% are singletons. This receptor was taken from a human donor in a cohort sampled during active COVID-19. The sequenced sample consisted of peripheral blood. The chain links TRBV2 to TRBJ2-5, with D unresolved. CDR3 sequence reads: CASKRQLETQYF. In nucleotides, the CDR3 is TGTGCCAGCAAGCGTCAGCTGGAGACCCAGTACTTC. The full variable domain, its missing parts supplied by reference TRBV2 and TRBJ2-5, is EPEVTQTPSHQVTQMGQEVILRCVPISNHLYFYWYRQILGQKVEFLVSFYNNEISEKSEIFDDQFSVERPDGSNFTLKIRSTKLEDSAMYFCASKRQLETQYFGPGTRLLVL.